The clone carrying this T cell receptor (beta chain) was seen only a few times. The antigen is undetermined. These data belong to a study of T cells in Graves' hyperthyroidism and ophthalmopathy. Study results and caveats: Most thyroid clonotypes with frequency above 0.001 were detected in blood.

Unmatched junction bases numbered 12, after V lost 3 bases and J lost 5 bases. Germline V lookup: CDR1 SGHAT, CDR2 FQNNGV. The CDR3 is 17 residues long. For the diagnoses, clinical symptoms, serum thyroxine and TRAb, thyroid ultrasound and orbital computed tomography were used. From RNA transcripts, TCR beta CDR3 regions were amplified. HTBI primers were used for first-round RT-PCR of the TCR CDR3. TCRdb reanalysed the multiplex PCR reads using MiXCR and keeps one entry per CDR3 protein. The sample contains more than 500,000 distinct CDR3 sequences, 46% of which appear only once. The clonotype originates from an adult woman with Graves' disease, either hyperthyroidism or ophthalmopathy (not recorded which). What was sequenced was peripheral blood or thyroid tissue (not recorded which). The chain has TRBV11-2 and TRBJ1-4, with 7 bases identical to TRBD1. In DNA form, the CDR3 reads TGTGCCAGCAGCTTCCCTAGACGGACAGGATGGAATGAAAAACTGTTTTTT. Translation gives CASSFPRRTGWNEKLFF. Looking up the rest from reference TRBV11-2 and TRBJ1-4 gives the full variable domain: EAGVAQSPRYKIIEKRQSVAFWCNPISGHATLYWYQQILGQGPKLLIQFQNNGVVDDSQLPKDRFSAERLKGVDSTLKIQPAKLEDSAVYLCASSFPRRTGWNEKLFFGSGTQLSVL.